What follows are 11 T cell receptor beta chains derived from one specimen sequenced in a study of PD-L1 blockade in urothelial cancer. Time point: pretreatment peripheral blood. Some clones are missing from TCRdb's copy, which holds only in-frame ones; the method was immunoSEQ multiplex PCR. The sample lists tens of thousands of clones; 84% were seen once. The specimen was PBMCs, collected around atezolizumab (anti-PD-L1) treatment. The receptors were sampled from a man in his fifties or sixties with urothelial cancer.

The genes are TRBV9 and TRBJ2-3, with D perhaps matching TRBD1 (6 bases). CDR1 and CDR2 (germline): SGDLS, YYNGEE. V lost 4 bases and J lost 9, with 18 bases in between. CDR3 size: 14 residues. CDR3 nucleotide sequence: TGTGCCAGCAGCCCAACCACGGACAGTCTAACGCAGTATTTT. This gives the protein CASSPTTDSLTQYF.

The chain has TRBV7-9 and TRBJ2-7, with TRBD1 matching 8 bases. V lost 4 bases, J lost 5 bases, and 7 bases stayed unmatched. This CDR3 spans 14 amino acids. Germline CDR1 and CDR2: SEHNR and FQNEAQ (reference sequence). CDR3 sequence: CASSSRTGRDEQYF. Here the CDR3 DNA reads TGTGCCAGCAGCTCGCGGACAGGGCGCGACGAGCAGTACTTC.

This clone was counted between two and nine times. The chain uses TRBV18 and TRBJ1-1, with D perhaps matching TRBD1 (6 bases). This CDR3 has 12 residues. V lost 2 bases and J 11 bases, leaving 12 bases between the germline ends. CDR1 and CDR2 (germline): KGHSH, LQKENI. CDR3 coding DNA: TGTGCCAGCTCACCATGGCAGGGGATGGCTTTCTTT. This translates into CASSPWQGMAFF.

This clone was seen once. V is TRBV6-5 and J is TRBJ2-7, with TRBD1 matching 7 bases. CDR3 length equals 15 residues. The germline V gene has CDR1 MNHEY and CDR2 SVGAGI. J lost 0 bases, V lost 0 bases, and 2 bases had no gene match. CDR3 sequence reads: CASSYSRQGSYEQYF. DNA of the CDR3: TGTGCCAGCAGTTACTCGAGACAGGGCTCCTACGAGCAGTACTTC.

In the case of this clone: The identical CDR3 is also encoded by other nucleotide sequences in the sample. The chain couples TRBV20-1 to TRBJ1-1; D remains ambiguous. Germline V gene data show CDR1 as DFQATT and CDR2 as SNEGSKA (reference sequence). Trimming removed 3 bases at V and 10 bases at J, with 12 bases between. The CDR3 totals 11 residues. The CDR3 loop reads CSARASWVAFF. CDR3 in DNA: TGCAGTGCTAGGGCTAGTTGGGTAGCTTTCTTT.

The chain carries TRBV7-2 and TRBJ2-1, with 11 bases identical to TRBD2. The V segment lost 3 bases and the J segment 10 bases; nucleotides outside the gene matches: 8. This CDR3 has 15 residues. Germline V gene data show CDR1 as SGHTA and CDR2 as FQGNSA. The CDR3 DNA follows: TGTGCCAGCAGCTTCATAGCGGGAGGGGGGGCGGAGCAGTTCTTC. Its translation: CASSFIAGGGAEQFF.

The rearrangement uses TRBV5-6 and TRBJ1-5, with a possible D match to TRBD1 (5 bases). Germline CDR1 is SGHDT and CDR2 is YYEEEE. The V end lost 1 base, the J end lost 0 bases, and 14 bases lay between the germline ends. This CDR3 spans 17 amino acids. In DNA, the CDR3 is TGTGCCAGCAGCTTGAGGCAGGGAACCTATAGCAATCAGCCCCAGCATTTT. It specifies CASSLRQGTYSNQPQHF.

The V call is TRBV28, the J call TRBJ2-7, with D hard to call. In germline, CDR1 is MDHEN, CDR2 SYDVKM. Deletions cut 1 base from V and 6 bases from J, with 4 bases between. The CDR3 length is 11 residues. CDR3 residues: CASSLFLEQYF. In nucleotides, the CDR3 is TGTGCCAGCAGTTTATTTCTCGAGCAGTACTTC.

This clone was counted a few times. The chain uses TRBV10-3 and TRBJ2-7, with 11 bases identical to TRBD2. Germline V gene lookup returns CDR1 ENHRY and CDR2 SYGVKD. The CDR3 is 16 amino acids. The trim removed 6 bases at V and 3 bases at J, leaving 10 bases unmatched. The DNA for the CDR3 is TGTGCCATCAGCGGGACTAGCGGAGATACAGGCTACGAGCAGTACTTC. It codes for CAISGTSGDTGYEQYF.

This clone has a handful of counts. The chain joins TRBV6-5 to TRBJ1-5, with TRBD1 as a possible D gene (6 bases). This CDR3 contains 14 residues. The germline V gene encodes CDR1 MNHEY and CDR2 SVGAGI. The ends were cut back, 2 bases at V and 4 bases at J, with 9 bases in the middle. CDR3 bases: TGTGCCAGCAGTTACGAACAGGGAAATCAGCCCCAGCATTTT. The encoded protein is CASSYEQGNQPQHF.

This sequence joins TRBV5-4 and TRBJ2-2, with D tentatively TRBD1 (5 bases). Germline V CDR1 and CDR2: SGHNT, YYREEE (reference sequence). This CDR3 spans 15 amino acids. V lost 6 bases to trimming and J lost 5 bases, with 17 bases between them. The chain's CDR3 is CASTPWAGQTGELFF. The CDR3 DNA follows: TGTGCCAGCACCCCTTGGGCAGGGCAAACCGGGGAGCTGTTTTTT.